One and the same sample provided the 8 T cell receptor beta chains below, sequenced in a study of shared clonotypes between healthy human individuals. Repertoires were generated with immunoSEQ multiplex PCR, while TCRdb's copy carries only in-frame clones and drops some. This table has around 1.5 million clones, approximately 98% appearing once. The sample consisted of naive CD4+ T cells sorted from blood. The subset denotes: CD45RA+ positively selected. The source of these receptors is a man aged 25 to 40 in good health.

This chain connects TRBV5-1 to TRBJ2-3, with a tentative D call TRBD1 (6 bases). The CDR3 extends over 13 amino acids. CDR1 and CDR2 (germline): SGHRS, YFSETQ. V was clipped by 4 bases and J by 4 bases, with 10 bases between them. The CDR3 region is CASSQTGSDTQYF. The CDR3 DNA reads as TGCGCCAGCAGCCAAACAGGGTCAGATACGCAGTATTTT.

The CDR3 DNA follows: TGTGCCAGTAGTATAGTGGACGGGGGCCGTCAGCCCCAGCATTTT. It translates to CASSIVDGGRQPQHF. V usage is TRBV19 and J usage is TRBJ1-5; possible D gene TRBD1, 6 bases. V shed 1 base and J shed 6 bases, with 13 bases lying between them. Germline lookup yields CDR1 LNHDA and CDR2 SQIVND (reference sequence). CDR3 size: 15 residues.

The CDR3 bases are TGTGCCAGCAAAGGGCAGGGGGGCGAAAATGAGCAGTTCTTC. Protein product: CASKGQGGENEQFF. This chain links TRBV2 with TRBJ2-1, with a possible D match to TRBD1 (7 bases). From germline, CDR1 is SNHLY and CDR2 FYNNEI. This CDR3 has 14 residues. V shed 7 bases and J shed 7 bases, with 17 bases lying between them.

V gene TRBV7-2 combines with J gene TRBJ2-2; weak D call: TRBD2 (5 bases). Trimming cost V 2 bases and J 4 bases, with 11 bases left between them. The CDR3 consists of 15 residues. Germline-derived CDR1 and CDR2 are SGHTA and FQGNSA. The chain's CDR3 is CASSLKEGPTGELFF. The CDR3 DNA follows: TGTGCCAGCAGCTTAAAAGAGGGCCCCACCGGGGAGCTGTTTTTT.

As concerns this clone: This specimen includes other DNA sequences encoding the same CDR3. The gene calls are TRBV19 and TRBJ2-7; 12 nucleotides agree with TRBD2. There are 15 residues in the CDR3. The V gene's germline CDR1 is LNHDA and CDR2 SQIVND (reference sequence). J was trimmed by 7 bases and V by 6 bases; bases with no gene match: 10. In DNA form, the CDR3 reads TGTGCCAGTAGCCTTCTAGCGGGAGGGCCTGGGGAGCAGTACTTC. This codes for CASSLLAGGPGEQYF.

Comment on this clone: One end of the junction is discordant with germline, which a read error may explain. The chain combines TRBV19 with TRBJ2-7, with D unclear. The V gene's germline CDR1 is LNHDA and CDR2 SQIVND (reference sequence). There are 12 residues in the CDR3. In DNA form, the CDR3 reads TGTGCCAGTAGTTCCGGGTCCGAAGTAAGGGACTTC. Its translation is CASSSGSEVRDF.

This clone was found once. The gene calls are TRBV6-4 and TRBJ1-2; TRBD1 is a possible D gene (6 bases). This CDR3 comprises 16 residues. Germline V gives CDR1 MRHNA, CDR2 SNTAGT. Between the trimmed V and J ends, which lost 0 bases and 2 bases, there was a span of 13 bases. Here the CDR3 DNA reads TGTGCCAGCAGTGACTCGAGAAGGACAGCGAACTATGGCTACACCTTC. Amino acids: CASSDSRRTANYGYTF.

This clone occurred once. The chain is built from TRBV28 and TRBJ2-3; 10 positions match TRBD1. The CDR3 contains 15 residues. The germline gives CDR1 MDHEN, CDR2 SYDVKM. After removal of 5 bases from V and 4 bases from J, the junction contained 6 bases not matched to a gene. CDR3 nucleotides: TGTGCCAGCAGTCCTCGGACAGGGGGGGCAGATACGCAGTATTTT. It specifies CASSPRTGGADTQYF.